This T cell receptor (beta chain) derives from a study of blood T cell dynamics during melanoma immunotherapy. CDR1 SGHRS and CDR2 YFSETQ come from the germline V gene. The CDR3 spans 16 residues. The J segment lost 2 bases and the V segment lost 5 bases, leaving 6 bases of the junction unmatched. Using immunoSEQ multiplex PCR, the repertoire was profiled, and TCRdb retains in-frame clones only, with some absent. The repertoire holds approximately 17,000 clones, with 91% as singletons. Time point noted: pre-treatment baseline. The TCR sequence derives from a human donor with melanoma. Sample: blood, taken from a patient treated with checkpoint blockade. This chain links TRBV5-1 with TRBJ2-3; 12 bases align to TRBD2. Written as DNA, the CDR3 is TGCGCCAGCAGATCCGGGACTAGCGGGCTCACAGATACGCAGTATTTT. It codes for CASRSGTSGLTDTQYF. Together with reference TRBV5-1 and TRBJ2-3, the CDR3 gives the full variable domain: KAGVTQTPRYLIKTRGQQVTLSCSPISGHRSVSWYQQTPGQGLQFLFEYFSETQRNKGNFPGRFSGRQFSNSRSEMNVSTLELGDSALYLCASRSGTSGLTDTQYFGPGTRLTVL.